This T cell receptor beta chain was captured in a study of cytomegalovirus exposure and HLA in healthy donors. General study points: Later analysis revealed greater clonal expansion in HLA-associated TCR beta chains than in equally common others. HLA allele associations emerged for 16,951 TCR beta sequences in a later analysis, at 0.05 false discovery rate.

This clone was seen a single time. Its antigen is undetermined. PCR amplification relied on 60 Vbeta primers (plus 13 Jbeta primers). Under the authors' procedure: Unique TCR beta chains numbered approximately 80 million in a later analysis, with roughly 11 million shared. The assay was immunoSEQ multiplex PCR, and TCRdb's table has in-frame clones only and misses some. That table furnishes V, J and clone size, whereas the DNA furnished D and trimming. The table has 140,000 or so clones, roughly 70% seen once. The germline V and J ends were trimmed by 7 bases and 0 bases, with 16 bases remaining between them. The length of the CDR3 is 16 residues. In germline, CDR1 is LNHDA, CDR2 SQIVND (reference sequence).

Sample: PBMCs. The chain links TRBV19 to TRBJ1-3; TRBD1 is a possible D gene (6 bases). This receptor was taken from a man in his sixties in good health and CMV-seronegative. CDR3 residues: CASTTLQGVSGNTIYF. CDR3 DNA: TGTGCCAGTACCACCCTACAGGGCGTCTCTGGAAACACCATATATTTT.